The following is a T cell receptor (beta chain) sequence with its context. The antigen is unknown. This table comes from immunoSEQ multiplex PCR, and its TCRdb copy is limited to in-frame clones, with some not included. The data show about 130,000 clones, roughly nine tenths seen once. This sample was taken from a study of cytomegalovirus exposure and HLA in healthy donors. Germline V lookup: CDR1 KGHSH, CDR2 LQKENI. This CDR3 is 16 amino acids long. V was clipped by 5 bases and J by 5 bases; unmatched bases: 11. The donors were part of the roughly 130-subject validation cohort, which stood apart from the roughly 670-subject first cohort. General study points: The listing of 150 to 200 TCR beta chains classed them as cytomegalovirus-associated. The CMV antigen specificity of three CMV-associated chains was confirmed through in vitro analysis.

Sequenced material: PBMCs. The rearrangement uses TRBV18 and TRBJ2-1; 8 bases agree with TRBD1. This receptor was taken from a woman between 18 and 29 years old in good health and CMV-seropositive. CDR3 bases: TGTGCCAGCTCAGCAGGGGGGCAGGGGGCCAACAATGAGCAGTTCTTC. Amino acid sequence: CASSAGGQGANNEQFF.